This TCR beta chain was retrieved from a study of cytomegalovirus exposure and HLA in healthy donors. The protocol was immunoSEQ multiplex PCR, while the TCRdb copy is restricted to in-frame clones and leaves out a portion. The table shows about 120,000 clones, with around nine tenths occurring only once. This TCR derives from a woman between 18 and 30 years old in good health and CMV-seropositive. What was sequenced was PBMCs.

The chain's CDR3 is CSVGSGSTDTQYF. In nucleotides, the CDR3 is TGCAGCGTTGGTAGCGGGAGCACAGATACGCAGTATTTT. This rearrangement joins TRBV29-1 to TRBJ2-3; 7 nucleotides agree with TRBD2. CDR1 SQVTM and CDR2 ANQGSEA come from the germline V gene. CDR3 size: 13 residues. V shed 4 bases, J shed 0 bases, and the junction held 1 base outside the gene matches.